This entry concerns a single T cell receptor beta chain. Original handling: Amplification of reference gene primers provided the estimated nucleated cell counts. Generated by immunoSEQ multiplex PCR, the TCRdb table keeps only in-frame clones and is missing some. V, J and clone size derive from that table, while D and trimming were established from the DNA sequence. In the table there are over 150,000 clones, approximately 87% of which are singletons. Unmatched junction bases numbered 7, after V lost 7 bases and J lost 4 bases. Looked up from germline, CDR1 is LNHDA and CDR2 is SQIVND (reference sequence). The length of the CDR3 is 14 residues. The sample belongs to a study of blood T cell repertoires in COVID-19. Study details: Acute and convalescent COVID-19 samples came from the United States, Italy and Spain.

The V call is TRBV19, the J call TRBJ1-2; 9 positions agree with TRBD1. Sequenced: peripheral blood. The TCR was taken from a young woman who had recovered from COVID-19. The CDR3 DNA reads TGTGCCAGTAATCGAGGGACAGGGTCCTATGGCTACACCTTC. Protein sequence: CASNRGTGSYGYTF. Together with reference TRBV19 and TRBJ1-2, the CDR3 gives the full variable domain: DGGITQSPKYLFRKEGQNVTLSCEQNLNHDAMYWYRQDPGQGLRLIYYSQIVNDFQKGDIAEGYSVSREKKESFPLTVTSAQKNPTAFYLCASNRGTGSYGYTFGSGTRLTVV.